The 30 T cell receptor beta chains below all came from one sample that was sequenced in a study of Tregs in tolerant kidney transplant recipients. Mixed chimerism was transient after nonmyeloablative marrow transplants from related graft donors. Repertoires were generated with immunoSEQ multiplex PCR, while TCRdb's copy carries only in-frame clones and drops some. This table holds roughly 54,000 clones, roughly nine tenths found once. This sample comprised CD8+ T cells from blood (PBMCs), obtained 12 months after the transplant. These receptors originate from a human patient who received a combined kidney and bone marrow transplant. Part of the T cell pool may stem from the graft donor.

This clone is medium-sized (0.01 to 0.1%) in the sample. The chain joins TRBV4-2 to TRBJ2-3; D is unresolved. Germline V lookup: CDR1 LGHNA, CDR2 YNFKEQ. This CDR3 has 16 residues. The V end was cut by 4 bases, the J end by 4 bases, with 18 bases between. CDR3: CASSPLLGVESDTQYF. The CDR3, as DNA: TGTGCCAGCAGCCCGCTTTTAGGTGTGGAGTCAGATACGCAGTATTTT.

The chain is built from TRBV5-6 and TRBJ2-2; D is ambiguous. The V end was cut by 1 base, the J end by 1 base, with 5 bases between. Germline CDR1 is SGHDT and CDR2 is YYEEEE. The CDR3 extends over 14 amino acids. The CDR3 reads CASSLIQNTGELFF. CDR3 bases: TGTGCCAGCAGCTTGATCCAGAACACCGGGGAGCTGTTTTTT.

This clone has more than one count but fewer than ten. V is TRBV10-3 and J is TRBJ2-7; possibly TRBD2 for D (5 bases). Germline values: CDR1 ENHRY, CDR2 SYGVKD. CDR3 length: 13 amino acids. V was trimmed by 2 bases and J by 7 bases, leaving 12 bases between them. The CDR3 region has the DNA TGTGCCATCAGTGAGGGAATGGTAGCGGAGCAGTACTTC. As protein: CAISEGMVAEQYF.

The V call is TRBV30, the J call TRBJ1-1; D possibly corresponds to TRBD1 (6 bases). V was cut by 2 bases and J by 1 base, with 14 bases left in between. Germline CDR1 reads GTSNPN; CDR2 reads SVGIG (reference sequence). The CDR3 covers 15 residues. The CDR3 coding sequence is TGTGCCTGGAGTTGGTTCGGGGGGCAGAACACTGAAGCTTTCTTT. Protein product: CAWSWFGGQNTEAFF.

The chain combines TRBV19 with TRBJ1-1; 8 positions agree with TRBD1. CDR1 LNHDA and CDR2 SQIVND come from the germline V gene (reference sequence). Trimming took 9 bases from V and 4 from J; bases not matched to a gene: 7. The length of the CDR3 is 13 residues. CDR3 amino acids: CASRDRSGTEAFF. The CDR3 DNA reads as TGTGCCAGCCGGGACAGGTCGGGCACTGAAGCTTTCTTT.

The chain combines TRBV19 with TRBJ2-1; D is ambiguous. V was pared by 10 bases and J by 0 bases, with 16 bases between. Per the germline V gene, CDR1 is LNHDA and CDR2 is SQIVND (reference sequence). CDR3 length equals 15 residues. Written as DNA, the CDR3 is TGTGCCACTGCGGTACGAGGTAGCTCCTACAATGAGCAGTTCTTC. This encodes CATAVRGSSYNEQFF.

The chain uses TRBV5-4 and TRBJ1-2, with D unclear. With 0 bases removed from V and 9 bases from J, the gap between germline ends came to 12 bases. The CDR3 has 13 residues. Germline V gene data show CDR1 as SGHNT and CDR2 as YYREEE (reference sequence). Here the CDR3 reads CASSLASGGSYTF. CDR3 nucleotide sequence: TGTGCCAGCAGCTTGGCGTCGGGAGGTAGCTACACCTTC. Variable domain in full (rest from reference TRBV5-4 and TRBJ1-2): ETGVTQSPTHLIKTRGQQVTLRCSSQSGHNTVSWYQQALGQGPQFIFQYYREEENGRGNFPPRFSGLQFPNYSSELNVNALELDDSALYLCASSLASGGSYTFGSGTRLTVV.

In nucleotides, the CDR3 is TGTGCCAGCAGTTTATCGGCCCGGGGCTCCTACGAGCAGTACTTC. Protein product: CASSLSARGSYEQYF. The V call is TRBV27, the J call TRBJ2-7, with a weak D call TRBD2 (5 bases). The V and J ends lost 0 bases and 0 bases respectively, with 9 bases between them. Germline V gene sequence: CDR1 MNHEY, CDR2 SMNVEV (reference sequence). This CDR3 is 15 amino acids long.

CDR3 region: CASSVGGGRSSYEQYF. The CDR3 region has the DNA TGTGCCAGCAGCGTAGGAGGGGGCAGGAGCTCCTACGAGCAGTACTTC. V gene TRBV9 combines with J gene TRBJ2-7; TRBD1 matches 7 bases. Trimming at V came to 0 bases and at J to 0 bases, leaving 6 bases not matched to a gene. This CDR3 is built from 16 residues. CDR1 is SGDLS and CDR2 is YYNGEE in the germline V gene.

The CDR3 protein is CASSPETVNQPQHF. As DNA, the CDR3 is TGTGCCAGCAGCCCAGAGACAGTGAATCAGCCCCAGCATTTT. This chain connects TRBV7-9 to TRBJ1-5; D perhaps matches TRBD1 (5 bases). Germline-derived CDR1 and CDR2 are SEHNR and FQNEAQ (reference sequence). Trimming left V 5 bases short and J 4 bases short, with 12 bases between. The CDR3 is made up of 14 amino acids.

The CDR3 sequence: CAWSAGGLYEQFF. The CDR3 DNA reads as TGTGCCTGGAGTGCGGGGGGCCTGTATGAGCAGTTCTTC. This chain uses TRBV30 with TRBJ2-1; the D gene is possibly TRBD2 (7 bases). Germline V gene sequence: CDR1 GTSNPN, CDR2 SVGIG (reference sequence). V dropped 1 base and J dropped 8 bases, with 12 bases sitting between them. The CDR3 extends over 13 amino acids.

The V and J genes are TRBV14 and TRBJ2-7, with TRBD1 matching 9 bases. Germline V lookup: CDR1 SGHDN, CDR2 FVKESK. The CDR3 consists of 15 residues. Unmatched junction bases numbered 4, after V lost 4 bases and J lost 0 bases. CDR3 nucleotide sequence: TGTGCCAGCAGCCTTGGGACAGGGCCCTCCTACGAGCAGTACTTC. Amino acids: CASSLGTGPSYEQYF.

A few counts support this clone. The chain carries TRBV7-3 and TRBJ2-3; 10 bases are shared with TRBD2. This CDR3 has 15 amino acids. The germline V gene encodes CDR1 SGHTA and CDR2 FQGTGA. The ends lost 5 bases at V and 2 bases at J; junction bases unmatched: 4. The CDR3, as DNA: TGTGCCAGCAGCCGCCTAGCGGGAGACACAGATACGCAGTATTTT. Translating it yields CASSRLAGDTDTQYF.

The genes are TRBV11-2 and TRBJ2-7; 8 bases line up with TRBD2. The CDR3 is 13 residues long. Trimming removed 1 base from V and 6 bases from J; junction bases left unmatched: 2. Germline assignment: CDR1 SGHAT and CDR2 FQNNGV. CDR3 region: CASSLGAGGEQYF. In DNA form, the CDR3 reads TGTGCCAGCAGCTTAGGGGCGGGGGGCGAGCAGTACTTC.

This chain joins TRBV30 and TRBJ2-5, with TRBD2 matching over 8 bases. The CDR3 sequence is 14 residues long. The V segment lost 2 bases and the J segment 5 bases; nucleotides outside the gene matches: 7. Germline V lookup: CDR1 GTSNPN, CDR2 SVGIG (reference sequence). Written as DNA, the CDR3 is TGTGCCTGGAGTCCTCTAGCGGGTATGGAGACCCAGTACTTC. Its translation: CAWSPLAGMETQYF. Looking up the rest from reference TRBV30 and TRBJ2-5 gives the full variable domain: SQTIHQWPATLVQPVGSPLSLECTVEGTSNPNLYWYRQAAGRGLQLLFYSVGIGQISSEVPQNLSASRPQDRQFILSSKKLLLSDSGFYLCAWSPLAGMETQYFGPGTRLLVL.

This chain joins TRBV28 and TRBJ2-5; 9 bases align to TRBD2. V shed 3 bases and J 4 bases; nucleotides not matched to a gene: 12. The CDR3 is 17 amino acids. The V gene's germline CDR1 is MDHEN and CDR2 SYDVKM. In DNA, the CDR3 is TGTGCCAGCAGTTTGCCGAGTGTAGCGGGGGCAGGAGAGACCCAGTACTTC. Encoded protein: CASSLPSVAGAGETQYF.

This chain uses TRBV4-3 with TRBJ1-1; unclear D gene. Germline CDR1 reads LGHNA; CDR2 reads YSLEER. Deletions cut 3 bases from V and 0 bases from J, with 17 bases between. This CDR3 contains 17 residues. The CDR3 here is CASSQRAQEPMNTEAFF. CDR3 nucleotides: TGCGCCAGCAGCCAGAGGGCCCAGGAACCGATGAACACTGAAGCTTTCTTT.

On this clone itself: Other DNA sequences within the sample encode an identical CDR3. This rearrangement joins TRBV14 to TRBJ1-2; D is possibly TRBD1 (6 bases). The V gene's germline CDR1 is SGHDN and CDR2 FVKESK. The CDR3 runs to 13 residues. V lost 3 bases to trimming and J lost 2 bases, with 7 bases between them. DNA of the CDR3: TGTGCCAGCAGCCAGGGGACAAACTATGGCTACACCTTC. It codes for CASSQGTNYGYTF.

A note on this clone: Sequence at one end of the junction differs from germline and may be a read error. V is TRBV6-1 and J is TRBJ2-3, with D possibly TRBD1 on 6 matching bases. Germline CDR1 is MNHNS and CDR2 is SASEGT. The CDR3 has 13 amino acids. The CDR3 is CASSETPQGTQCF. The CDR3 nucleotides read TGTGCCAGCAGTGAAACTCCCCAGGGGACGCAGTGTTTT.

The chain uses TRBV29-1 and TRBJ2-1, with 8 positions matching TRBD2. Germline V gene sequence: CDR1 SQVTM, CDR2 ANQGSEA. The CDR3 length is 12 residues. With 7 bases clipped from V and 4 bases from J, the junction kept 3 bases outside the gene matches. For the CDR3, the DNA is TGCAGCGCAACTAGCGGTTACAATGAGCAGTTCTTC. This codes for CSATSGYNEQFF.

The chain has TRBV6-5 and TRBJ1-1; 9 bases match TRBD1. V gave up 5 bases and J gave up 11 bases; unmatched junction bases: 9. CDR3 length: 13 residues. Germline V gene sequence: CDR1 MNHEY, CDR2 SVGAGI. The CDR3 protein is CASSTGTGFWAFF. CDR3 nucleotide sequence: TGTGCCAGCAGTACCGGGACAGGGTTTTGGGCTTTCTTT.

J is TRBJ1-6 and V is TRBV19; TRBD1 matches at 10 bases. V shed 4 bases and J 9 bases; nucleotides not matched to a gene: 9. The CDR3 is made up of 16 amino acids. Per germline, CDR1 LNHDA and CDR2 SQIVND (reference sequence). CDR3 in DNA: TGTGCCAGTAGTAACCGGGACAGGGGTCGTGGTTCACCCCTCCACTTT. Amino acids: CASSNRDRGRGSPLHF.

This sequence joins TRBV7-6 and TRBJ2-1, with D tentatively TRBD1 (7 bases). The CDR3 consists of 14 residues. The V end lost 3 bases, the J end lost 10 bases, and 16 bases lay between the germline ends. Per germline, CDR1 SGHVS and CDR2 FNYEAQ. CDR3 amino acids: CASSFKAGGGEQFF. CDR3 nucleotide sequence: TGTGCCAGCAGCTTTAAAGCAGGGGGAGGAGAGCAGTTCTTC. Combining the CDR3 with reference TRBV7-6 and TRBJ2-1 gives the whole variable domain GAGVSQSPRYKVTKRGQDVALRCDPISGHVSLYWYRQALGQGPEFLTYFNYEAQQDKSGLPNDRFSAERPEGSISTLTIQRTEQRDSAMYRCASSFKAGGGEQFFGPGTRLTVL.

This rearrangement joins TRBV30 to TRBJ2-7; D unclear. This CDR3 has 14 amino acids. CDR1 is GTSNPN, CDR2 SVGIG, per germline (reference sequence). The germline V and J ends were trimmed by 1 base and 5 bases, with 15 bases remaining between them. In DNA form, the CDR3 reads TGTGCCTGGAGTGACGCCGCACTTGAGGACGAGCAGTACTTC. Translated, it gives CAWSDAALEDEQYF.

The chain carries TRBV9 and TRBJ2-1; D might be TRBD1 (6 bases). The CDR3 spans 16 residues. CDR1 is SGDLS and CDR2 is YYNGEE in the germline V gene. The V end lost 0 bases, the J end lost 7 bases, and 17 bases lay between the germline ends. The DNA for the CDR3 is TGTGCCAGCAGCGTAGATGGGGTCCCCCAGGGGAATGAGCAGTTCTTC. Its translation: CASSVDGVPQGNEQFF.

The CDR3 is CASSLVTGSSPDNYGYTF. For the CDR3, the DNA is TGTGCCAGCAGCTTAGTCACAGGGTCCAGTCCGGATAACTATGGCTACACCTTC. The V gene is TRBV7-6, the J gene TRBJ1-2; a possible D gene is TRBD1 (6 bases). The length of the CDR3 is 18 residues. From germline, CDR1 is SGHVS and CDR2 FNYEAQ. V was cut by 1 base and J by 1 base, with 19 bases left in between. Combining the CDR3 with reference TRBV7-6 and TRBJ1-2 gives the whole variable domain GAGVSQSPRYKVTKRGQDVALRCDPISGHVSLYWYRQALGQGPEFLTYFNYEAQQDKSGLPNDRFSAERPEGSISTLTIQRTEQRDSAMYRCASSLVTGSSPDNYGYTFGSGTRLTVV.

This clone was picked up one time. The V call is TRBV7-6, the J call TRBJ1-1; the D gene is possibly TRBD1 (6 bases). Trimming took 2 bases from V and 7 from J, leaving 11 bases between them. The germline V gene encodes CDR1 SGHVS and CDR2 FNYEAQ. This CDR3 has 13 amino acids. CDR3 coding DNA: TGTGCCAGCAGCTTATACCGACAGGATGAAGCTTTCTTT. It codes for CASSLYRQDEAFF.

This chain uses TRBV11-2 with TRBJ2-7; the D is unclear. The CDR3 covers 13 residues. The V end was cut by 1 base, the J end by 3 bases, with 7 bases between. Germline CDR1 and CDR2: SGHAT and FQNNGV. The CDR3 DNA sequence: TGTGCCAGCAGCTTAGCCCAATTCTACGAGCAGTACTTC. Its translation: CASSLAQFYEQYF.

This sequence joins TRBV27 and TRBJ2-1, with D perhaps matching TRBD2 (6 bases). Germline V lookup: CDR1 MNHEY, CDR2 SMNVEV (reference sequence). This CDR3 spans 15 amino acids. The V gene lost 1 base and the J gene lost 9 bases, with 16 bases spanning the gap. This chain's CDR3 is CASSLLGGMITEQFF. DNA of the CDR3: TGTGCCAGCAGTTTATTGGGCGGGATGATTACTGAGCAGTTCTTC.

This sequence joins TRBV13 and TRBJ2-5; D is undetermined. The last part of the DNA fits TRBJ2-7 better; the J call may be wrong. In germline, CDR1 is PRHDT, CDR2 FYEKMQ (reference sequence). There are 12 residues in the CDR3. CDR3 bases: TGTGCCAGCAGCAGCGTAAGGTACGAGCAGTACTTC. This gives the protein CASSSVRYEQYF.